This T cell receptor beta chain is from a study of vaccination and CD4 T cells after COVID-19. Overall study context: Convalescent individuals numbered four females and six males, two being Hispanic.

Oncomine TCR Beta short-read sequencing was applied to DNA from cultured CD4+ T cells. TCRdb itself ran the PCR reads through MiXCR, one entry per CDR3 protein. The data hold 3,000 or so distinct CDR3 sequences, with over 25% observed a single time. V lost 0 bases, J lost 7 bases, and 9 bases stayed unmatched. The CDR3 runs 17 residues. Per germline, CDR1 ENHRY and CDR2 SYGVKD. A word on this clonotype: Its cognate antigen is unknown.

Indicated treatment: roughly 10-day PBMC culture with coronavirus spike peptide pools or control peptides (ViraFEST assay). The unexposed donor provided CD4+ T cells, which were taken before the COVID-19 pandemic (2011-2018). This TCR was recovered from a human donor in good health. Source material: CD4+ T cells from blood, cultured in vitro. V is TRBV10-3 and J is TRBJ2-1; TRBD2 matches 10 bases. The CDR3 DNA reads TGTGCCATCAGTGAGTCCCCTAGCGGGAGTGTAGCAAATGAGCAGTTCTTC. It encodes CAISESPSGSVANEQFF.